This TCR beta chain comes out of a study of T-cell reconstitution after alpha-beta-depleted transplantation in children. From germline, CDR1 is SGHRS and CDR2 YFSETQ. V lost 4 bases and J lost 2; bases outside the gene matches: 12. The CDR3 is 16 amino acids. This clonotype was observed many times. Unique molecular identifiers featured in how the TCRbeta library was prepared. MiXCR, applied by TCRdb to the PCR reads, yields one record per CDR3 protein. The sample holds fewer than 120,000 distinct CDR3 sequences, 10% seen once. The gene calls are TRBV5-1 and TRBJ2-7, with 7 positions matching TRBD2. The sample here was PBMCs from the stem cell graft donor, taken from the stem cell graft. The TCR sequence derives from a human donor who donated a stem cell graft to a child with acute lymphoblastic leukemia. The CDR3: CASSPPGGGPTYEQYF. DNA of the CDR3: TGCGCCAGCAGCCCGCCGGGCGGGGGACCTACCTACGAGCAGTACTTC.